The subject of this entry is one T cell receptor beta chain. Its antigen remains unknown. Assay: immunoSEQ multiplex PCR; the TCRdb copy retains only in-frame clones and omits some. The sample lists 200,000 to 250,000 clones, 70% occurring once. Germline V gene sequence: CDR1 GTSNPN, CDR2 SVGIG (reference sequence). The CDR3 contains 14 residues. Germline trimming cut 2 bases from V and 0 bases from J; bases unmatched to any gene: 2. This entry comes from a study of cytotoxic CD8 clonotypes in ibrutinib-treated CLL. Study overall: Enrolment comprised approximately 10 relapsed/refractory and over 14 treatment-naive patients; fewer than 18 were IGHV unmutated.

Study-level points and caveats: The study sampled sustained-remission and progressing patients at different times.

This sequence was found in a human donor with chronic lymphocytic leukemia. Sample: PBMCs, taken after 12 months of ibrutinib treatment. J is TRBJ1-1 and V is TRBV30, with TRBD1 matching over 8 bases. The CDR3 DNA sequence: TGTGCCTGGAGTCGACAGGGGATGAACACTGAAGCTTTCTTT. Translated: CAWSRQGMNTEAFF.